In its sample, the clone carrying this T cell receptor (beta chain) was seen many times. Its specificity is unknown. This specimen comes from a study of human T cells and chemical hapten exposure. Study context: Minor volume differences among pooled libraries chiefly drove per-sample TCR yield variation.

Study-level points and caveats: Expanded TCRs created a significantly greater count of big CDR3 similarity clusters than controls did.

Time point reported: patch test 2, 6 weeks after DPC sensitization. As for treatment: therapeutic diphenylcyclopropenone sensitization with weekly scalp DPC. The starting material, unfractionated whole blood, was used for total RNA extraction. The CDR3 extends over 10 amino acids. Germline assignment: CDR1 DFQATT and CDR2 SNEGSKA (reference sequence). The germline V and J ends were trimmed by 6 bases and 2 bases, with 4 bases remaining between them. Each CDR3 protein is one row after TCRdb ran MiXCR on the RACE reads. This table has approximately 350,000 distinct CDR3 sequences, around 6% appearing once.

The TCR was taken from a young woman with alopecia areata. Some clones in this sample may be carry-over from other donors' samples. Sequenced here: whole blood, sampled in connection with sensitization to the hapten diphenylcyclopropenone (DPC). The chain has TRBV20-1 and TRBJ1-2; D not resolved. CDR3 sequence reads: CSASNYGYTF. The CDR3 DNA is TGCAGTGCGAGCAACTATGGCTACACCTTC.